This entry is about one T cell receptor (beta chain). Antigen unknown. This record belongs to a study of OX40 agonist ivuxolimab in advanced cancers. For the study at large: Three patients, one with hepatocellular carcinoma and two with cutaneous melanoma, responded partially.

Autoimmune disease history or systemic immunosuppression excluded patients. TCRdb keeps only in-frame clones here, not all; method: immunoSEQ multiplex PCR. The sample lists approximately 82,000 clones, less than 90% seen once, with roughly 0.8% in the top ten. Study-level points and caveats: Patients who responded partially at 0.1-3.0 mg/kg showed clonal expansion ranking among the lowest. By week 6 at 0.1 to 3.0 mg/kg, blood CD4+ and CD8+ T cells had expanded clonally.

The germline V and J ends were trimmed by 7 bases and 4 bases, with 19 bases remaining between them. CDR3 length equals 15 residues. Germline-derived CDR1 and CDR2 are MNHNS and SASEGT. This sequence originates from an adult with an advanced solid tumor such as melanoma, head and neck, liver or kidney cancer. This chain links TRBV6-1 with TRBJ2-5, with D perhaps TRBD1 (6 bases). This specimen consisted of CD4+ or CD8+ T cells sorted from blood, obtained in a trial of the OX40 agonist ivuxolimab. The CDR3 sequence is CASIPGTHSSETQYF. The CDR3 coding sequence is TGTGCCAGCATTCCCGGGACACACTCCTCAGAGACCCAGTACTTC.